The source of this TCR beta chain is a study of post-analysis software for immune sequencing data. Across the study: Relapsing-remitting, secondary progressive and progressive-relapsing forms of multiple sclerosis all featured among disease courses. Study-level findings and limits: Compared against controls, patients with multiple sclerosis displayed significantly lower normalized Chao1 diversity. Roughly five TRBV segments were more frequent in patients than controls; TRBV5-6, TRBV5-1 and TRBV20-1 belonged to this group.

This CDR3 has 15 residues. V was pared by 4 bases and J by 0 bases, with 2 bases of the junction left unmatched. Germline V gene sequence: CDR1 ENHRY, CDR2 SYGVKD. Carried by the TCR beta cDNA libraries were unique molecular identifiers. TCRdb called the PCR reads again in MiXCR, with one record for every CDR3 protein. The sample carries about 810,000 distinct CDR3 sequences, roughly 50% recorded once. In regard to this clonotype: What it recognizes is unknown.

The chain recombines TRBV10-3 with TRBJ1-1; 10 bases are shared with TRBD1. This sequence was found in a girl between 10 and 17 years old with multiple sclerosis. Material: blood. DNA for the CDR3: TGTGCCATCAGTGGGGACAGGGGAGTGAACACTGAAGCTTTCTTT. As protein: CAISGDRGVNTEAFF.